This TCR beta chain was identified during a study of blood T cell repertoires in COVID-19. Authors' methods: It was from reference gene primer amplification that nucleated cell counts were estimated. Assay: immunoSEQ multiplex PCR; the TCRdb copy retains only in-frame clones and omits some. V and J calls and clone size are given by that table; D and trimming were obtained from the DNA. The sample lists about 370,000 clones; 80% to 90% were seen once. CDR3 length: 14 amino acids. Trimming removed 6 bases at V and 3 bases at J, with 9 bases between. CDR1 SGHAT and CDR2 FQNNGV come from the germline V gene. Cohorts were based on clinical histories the participants reported.

The sequenced sample was PBMCs or T cells enriched from blood (not recorded which). The chain carries TRBV11-2 and TRBJ1-6; D may be TRBD1 (5 bases). This receptor was obtained from a man between 18 and 29 years old who had recovered from COVID-19. CDR3: CASRPDNYNSPLHF. The CDR3 DNA reads as TGTGCCAGCAGACCGGACAACTATAATTCACCCCTCCACTTT.